Below, 19 T cell receptor beta chains from the same sample are listed, as sequenced in a study of cytomegalovirus exposure and HLA in healthy donors. PCR used 60 Vbeta primers and 13 Jbeta primers. The assay was immunoSEQ multiplex PCR, and TCRdb's table has in-frame clones only and misses some. The sample lists about 180,000 clones; over 65% were seen once. Sequencing was carried out using PBMCs. These receptor sequences come from a woman aged 55 to 70 in good health and CMV-seropositive.

The rearrangement links TRBV18 to TRBJ1-5, with 10 bases aligning to TRBD1. V shed 6 bases, J shed 5 bases, and the junction held 4 bases outside the gene matches. The germline V gene encodes CDR1 KGHSH and CDR2 LQKENI. The CDR3 is 14 residues long. CDR3 residues: CASSDRGHDQPQHF. CDR3 in DNA: TGTGCCAGCTCCGACAGGGGGCACGATCAGCCCCAGCATTTT.

The chain is built from TRBV10-3 and TRBJ2-7; the D gene is possibly TRBD1 (5 bases). CDR1 and CDR2 (germline): ENHRY, SYGVKD. V was trimmed by 3 bases and J by 3 bases, leaving 12 bases between them. The CDR3 runs to 14 residues. Here the CDR3 DNA reads TGTGCCATCAGTGATCGTCAGGGAATCTACGAGCAGTACTTC. This encodes CAISDRQGIYEQYF.

The chain combines TRBV30 with TRBJ1-4; D is unresolved. Germline lookup yields CDR1 GTSNPN and CDR2 SVGIG (reference sequence). Trimming took 3 bases from V and 8 from J, leaving 7 bases between them. This CDR3 is built from 11 residues. The CDR3 loop reads CAWRNGEKLFF. The CDR3 DNA sequence: TGTGCCTGGAGGAATGGCGAAAAACTGTTTTTT.

The rearrangement uses TRBV5-1 and TRBJ2-3; 7 bases align to TRBD2. Losses at the gene ends were 0 bases for V and 0 bases for J; bases not matched to a gene: 13. The CDR3 extends over 19 amino acids. Germline V gene sequence: CDR1 SGHRS, CDR2 YFSETQ. The CDR3 DNA is TGCGCCAGCAGCTTGGCCACGGTGGGAGGGAGGAGAAGCACAGATACGCAGTATTTT. As protein: CASSLATVGGRRSTDTQYF.

The chain links TRBV18 to TRBJ2-7; 8 bases map to TRBD2. Germline loops: CDR1 KGHSH, CDR2 LQKENI. Trimming cost V 6 bases and J 0 bases; bases outside gene matches: 10. The CDR3 consists of 16 residues. The CDR3 here is CASSKAQRGLSYEQYF. The CDR3 nucleotides read TGTGCCAGCTCCAAAGCCCAGCGGGGGCTCTCCTACGAGCAGTACTTC.

Worth noting for this clone: The same CDR3 can be traced to other DNA sequences in this sample. This rearrangement joins TRBV5-1 to TRBJ1-3, with D possibly matching TRBD1 (5 bases). The germline gives CDR1 SGHRS, CDR2 YFSETQ. The CDR3 spans 13 residues. Trimming left V 2 bases short and J 2 bases short, with 5 bases between. The CDR3 coding sequence is TGCGCCAGCAGCTTAGGGGCTGGAAACACCATATATTTT. Residues: CASSLGAGNTIYF.

This sequence joins TRBV19 and TRBJ1-1; 9 bases align to TRBD1. V was pared by 7 bases and J by 1 base, with 7 bases of the junction left unmatched. There are 15 residues in the CDR3. Germline CDR1 reads LNHDA; CDR2 reads SQIVND (reference sequence). The CDR3 DNA sequence: TGTGCCAGTACCCGGACAGGGGAGAAGAACACTGAAGCTTTCTTT. Amino acids: CASTRTGEKNTEAFF.

The CDR3 nucleotides read TGTGCCAGCAGCGCAATTCCAGATACGCAGTATTTT. Amino acid sequence: CASSAIPDTQYF. The chain carries TRBV9 and TRBJ2-3; D not certain. Looked up from germline, CDR1 is SGDLS and CDR2 is YYNGEE. This CDR3 spans 12 amino acids. V shed 3 bases and J shed 4 bases, with 6 bases lying between them.

The chain uses TRBV28 and TRBJ1-1; D unresolved. The CDR3 runs 11 residues. Germline assignment: CDR1 MDHEN and CDR2 SYDVKM. V lost 1 base to trimming and J lost 8 bases, with 5 bases between them. The CDR3 nucleotides read TGTGCCAGCAGTTTATCTTCGGAAGCTTTCTTT. It codes for CASSLSSEAFF.

The chain carries TRBV6-5 and TRBJ2-5, with unresolved D. The length of the CDR3 is 14 residues. The ends were cut back, 6 bases at V and 3 bases at J, with 14 bases in the middle. Germline CDR1 is MNHEY and CDR2 is SVGAGI. In DNA form, the CDR3 reads TGTGCCAGCAGCCTAGGCGGCGTTGAAGAGACCCAGTACTTC. This sequence encodes CASSLGGVEETQYF.

This chain connects TRBV11-3 to TRBJ2-3; D is ambiguous. Germline V gene data show CDR1 as SGHNT and CDR2 as YENEEA. This CDR3 region has 14 residues. V was pared by 5 bases and J by 0 bases, with 9 bases between. The CDR3 coding sequence is TGTGCCAGCAGCCTAAGAGAGAGCACAGATACGCAGTATTTT. This codes for CASSLRESTDTQYF.

This chain uses TRBV27 with TRBJ2-1; 8 nucleotides match TRBD2. CDR3 length equals 14 residues. V trimming: 10 bases; J trimming: 7 bases; junction bases outside the gene matches: 12. Germline V gene data show CDR1 as MNHEY and CDR2 as SMNVEV (reference sequence). The CDR3 spells CATIGASGSNEQFF. Here the CDR3 DNA reads TGTGCCACCATCGGAGCGAGCGGGAGTAATGAGCAGTTCTTC.

The sample holds a few counts of this clone. The chain recombines TRBV6-5 with TRBJ2-1; 8 nucleotides agree with TRBD1. J was trimmed by 9 bases and V by 4 bases; bases with no gene match: 11. CDR1 is MNHEY and CDR2 is SVGAGI in the germline V gene. The CDR3 loop spans 15 amino acids. CDR3 loop: CASSSSGQGISEQFF. In DNA, the CDR3 is TGTGCCAGCAGTTCTTCCGGACAGGGTATAAGTGAGCAGTTCTTC.

The chain joins TRBV10-3 to TRBJ2-7; tentative D call: TRBD2 (6 bases). CDR3 length: 11 amino acids. Trimming removed 10 bases from V and 0 bases from J, with 7 bases in between. CDR1 ENHRY and CDR2 SYGVKD come from the germline V gene. CDR3 DNA sequence: TGTGCCACGACTAGCTCCTACGAGCAGTACTTC. This translates into CATTSSYEQYF.

J is TRBJ2-1 and V is TRBV5-6, with 8 positions matching TRBD2. This CDR3 has 14 residues. CDR1 is SGHDT, CDR2 YYEEEE, per germline. V lost 7 bases and J lost 3; bases outside the gene matches: 6. CDR3 DNA: TGTGCCAGCTGTAGCGGGAAATACTACAATGAGCAGTTCTTC. It translates to CASCSGKYYNEQFF.

This clone has only a few counts. The chain uses TRBV5-1 and TRBJ2-7; the D gene is possibly TRBD2 (7 bases). V was cut by 3 bases and J by 7 bases, with 23 bases left in between. From germline, CDR1 is SGHRS and CDR2 YFSETQ. This CDR3 comprises 16 residues. The DNA for the CDR3 is TGCGCCAGCAGCTCCGACCCCAGGGGAGGGCCGGGAGAGCAGTACTTC. Its protein is CASSSDPRGGPGEQYF.

This clone was observed a handful of times. The V call is TRBV7-9, the J call TRBJ1-4, with 8 bases lining up with TRBD1. The ends lost 5 bases at V and 4 bases at J; junction bases unmatched: 12. The CDR3 runs 17 residues. CDR1 is SEHNR, CDR2 FQNEAQ, per germline (reference sequence). In DNA, the CDR3 is TGTGCCAGCAGCAGGGCTCCCGGGACAGGACATAATGAAAAACTGTTTTTT. It is translated as CASSRAPGTGHNEKLFF.

The rearrangement uses TRBV18 and TRBJ1-1; D ambiguous. V dropped 1 base and J dropped 1 base, with 7 bases sitting between them. Germline CDR1 is KGHSH and CDR2 is LQKENI. The CDR3 totals 14 residues. The CDR3 spells CASSPRSENTEAFF. CDR3 DNA sequence: TGTGCCAGCTCACCACGGTCAGAGAACACTGAAGCTTTCTTT.

This clone turned up a few times. The chain combines TRBV29-1 with TRBJ1-1; TRBD1 might be the D (6 bases). The germline V and J ends were trimmed by 3 bases and 8 bases, with 10 bases remaining between them. This CDR3 is built from 11 residues. Germline values: CDR1 SQVTM, CDR2 ANQGSEA. This CDR3 reads CSVDDGTEAFF. The CDR3 DNA is TGCAGCGTTGACGACGGGACAGAAGCTTTCTTT. The variable domain in full, with the rest retrieved from reference TRBV29-1 and TRBJ1-1, is SAVISQKPSRDICQRGTSLTIQCQVDSQVTMMFWYRQQPGQSLTLIATANQGSEATYESGFVIDKFPISRPNLTFSTLTVSNMSPEDSSIYLCSVDDGTEAFFGQGTRLTVV.